This entry describes one TCR beta chain. The sample originates from a study of OX40 agonist ivuxolimab in advanced cancers. Study background: Age averaged 60 years (range roughly 23 to 79), and just over 80% were male. One hepatocellular carcinoma and two cutaneous melanoma patients partially responded.

The data were produced by immunoSEQ multiplex PCR, yet TCRdb's version contains in-frame clones alone and is incomplete. The sample lists about 98,000 clones; 93% were seen once. Germline V gene data show CDR1 as SEHNR and CDR2 as FQNEAQ (reference sequence). This CDR3 region has 15 residues. V shed 0 bases and J shed 0 bases, with 8 bases lying between them. The receptor was derived from an adult with an advanced solid tumor such as melanoma, head and neck, liver or kidney cancer. Sequencing was performed on CD4+ or CD8+ T cells sorted from blood, taken in a trial of the OX40 agonist ivuxolimab. This chain uses TRBV7-9 with TRBJ1-1, with D tentatively TRBD1 (5 bases). The CDR3 DNA reads TGTGCCAGCAGCTTAGCGACAGAGATGAACACTGAAGCTTTCTTT. This sequence encodes CASSLATEMNTEAFF.